The 32 T cell receptor beta chains presented below share a single source sample, sequenced in a study of blood T cell repertoires in COVID-19. Method: immunoSEQ multiplex PCR; TCRdb's copy keeps in-frame clones and lacks some. This table has about 250,000 clones, about nine tenths appearing once. Sequenced input: peripheral blood. These receptors originate from a woman aged 30 to 39 with active or convalescent COVID-19.

The V gene is TRBV12-3 or TRBV12-4, the J gene TRBJ1-5, with D unclear. The germline V and J ends were trimmed by 6 bases and 3 bases, with 9 bases remaining between them. The CDR3 length is 13 residues. In DNA, the CDR3 is TGTGCCAGCAGATTGGCAGTCAATCAGCCCCAGCATTTT. Amino acids: CASRLAVNQPQHF.

This clone was detected only a few times. This chain uses TRBV28 with TRBJ1-5, with 9 bases that match TRBD1. This CDR3 comprises 14 residues. The trim removed 6 bases at V and 2 bases at J, leaving 2 bases unmatched. In germline, CDR1 is MDHEN, CDR2 SYDVKM. The CDR3 loop is CASSDRGGNQPQHF. The CDR3 DNA follows: TGTGCCAGCAGCGACAGGGGGGGCAATCAGCCCCAGCATTTT.

The chain employs TRBV19 and TRBJ1-5, with TRBD1 identical over 8 bases. The V gene end was trimmed by 6 bases and the J gene end by 1 base; junction bases not matched to a gene: 5. The CDR3 sequence is 15 residues long. CDR1 and CDR2 (germline): LNHDA, SQIVND (reference sequence). The CDR3 region is CASSPGQVSNQPQHF. CDR3 sequence (DNA): TGTGCCAGTAGCCCGGGACAGGTCAGCAATCAGCCCCAGCATTTT. The complete variable domain, with remaining parts taken from reference TRBV19 and TRBJ1-5, reads DGGITQSPKYLFRKEGQNVTLSCEQNLNHDAMYWYRQDPGQGLRLIYYSQIVNDFQKGDIAEGYSVSREKKESFPLTVTSAQKNPTAFYLCASSPGQVSNQPQHFGDGTRLSIL.

V is TRBV3-1 (or the pseudogene TRBV3-2) and J is TRBJ2-7; weak D call: TRBD2 (5 bases). The CDR3 sequence is 13 residues long. CDR1 is LGHDT and CDR2 is YNNKEL in the germline V gene (reference sequence). The V end lost 6 bases, the J end lost 6 bases, and 15 bases lay between the germline ends. The CDR3 protein is CASSRTLSGEQYF. CDR3 in DNA: TGTGCCAGCAGTAGGACTCTCTCGGGCGAGCAGTACTTC.

The chain joins TRBV30 to TRBJ1-2; the match to TRBD1 covers 7 bases. CDR3 length equals 14 residues. Trimming took 0 bases from V and 4 from J; bases not matched to a gene: 5. Germline lookup yields CDR1 GTSNPN and CDR2 SVGIG (reference sequence). Here the CDR3 DNA reads TGTGCCTGGAGTGTAATAGGGACAGCCTATGGCTACACCTTC. It translates to CAWSVIGTAYGYTF.

Only a few counts were recorded for this clone. The chain links TRBV28 to TRBJ2-2, with 10 bases identical to TRBD1. This CDR3 contains 16 residues. Trimming removed 6 bases from V and 3 bases from J; junction bases left unmatched: 7. The V gene's germline CDR1 is MDHEN and CDR2 SYDVKM. The CDR3 spells CASRLTGGSYTGELFF. CDR3 nucleotide sequence: TGTGCCAGCAGGCTGACAGGGGGCAGTTACACCGGGGAGCTGTTTTTT.

The chain joins TRBV12-5 to TRBJ2-2; weak D call: TRBD2 (7 bases). This CDR3 is 16 amino acids long. CDR1 and CDR2 (germline): LGHNT, FRNRAP. The ends were cut back, 6 bases at V and 4 bases at J, with 18 bases in the middle. CDR3 DNA: TGTGCTAGTGGGCTGGCGGCGGGGGCGGGCACCGGGGAGCTGTTTTTT. It encodes CASGLAAGAGTGELFF.

Turning to this clone: Within the sample, other DNA sequences also encode this same CDR3. The chain links TRBV28 to TRBJ1-4; 8 nucleotides agree with TRBD1. The CDR3 loop spans 14 amino acids. In germline, CDR1 is MDHEN, CDR2 SYDVKM. V shed 5 bases and J 8 bases; nucleotides not matched to a gene: 7. The CDR3, as DNA: TGTGCCAGCAGTCCCGGGACAGGCCGCGAAAAACTGTTTTTT. Its translation is CASSPGTGREKLFF. Full variable domain (outside the CDR3, taken from reference TRBV28 and TRBJ1-4): DVKVTQSSRYLVKRTGEKVFLECVQDMDHENMFWYRQDPGLGLRLIYFSYDVKMKEKGDIPEGYSVSREKKERFSLILESASTNQTSMYLCASSPGTGREKLFFGSGTQLSVL.

The CDR3 spells CASSLEDRVGTDTQYF. The CDR3 nucleotides are TGTGCCAGCAGCTTGGAGGACAGGGTAGGAACAGATACGCAGTATTTT. The rearrangement uses TRBV7-2 and TRBJ2-3; 8 bases match TRBD1. V lost 3 bases and J lost 3; bases outside the gene matches: 8. The germline V gene encodes CDR1 SGHTA and CDR2 FQGNSA. CDR3 length: 16 amino acids.

V and J are TRBV27 and TRBJ2-7; tentatively, D is TRBD1 (6 bases). Trimming shortened V by 5 bases and J by 7 bases, and 21 bases separated the two germline ends. CDR3 length: 15 residues. Germline CDR1 MNHEY, CDR2 SMNVEV (reference sequence). The CDR3 nucleotides are TGTGCCAGCAGTCCGACGCAGGGGCTCCTGAGGGAGCAGTACTTC. This translates into CASSPTQGLLREQYF.

The V call is TRBV4-1, the J call TRBJ2-2, with 7 bases fitting TRBD1. CDR3 length equals 15 residues. Germline CDR1 reads MGHRA; CDR2 reads YSYEKL. The V segment lost 5 bases and the J segment 4 bases; nucleotides outside the gene matches: 7. CDR3 sequence: CASSEGQLATGELFF. CDR3 sequence (DNA): TGCGCCAGCAGCGAGGGACAGCTCGCCACCGGGGAGCTGTTTTTT.

The rearrangement joins TRBV6-6 to TRBJ1-1; no reliable D call. The V end was cut by 2 bases, the J end by 4 bases, with 8 bases between. This CDR3 is 13 amino acids long. Per germline, CDR1 MNHNY and CDR2 SVGAGI (reference sequence). The CDR3 sequence: CASSYQVGTEAFF. The CDR3 DNA sequence: TGTGCCAGCAGTTACCAGGTGGGCACTGAAGCTTTCTTT.

The chain links TRBV9 to TRBJ1-2; TRBD1 matches 8 bases. CDR3 size: 15 residues. The germline V gene encodes CDR1 SGDLS and CDR2 YYNGEE. With 4 bases clipped from V and 1 base from J, the junction kept 6 bases outside the gene matches. The CDR3: CASSPRDRGNYGYTF. CDR3 sequence (DNA): TGTGCCAGCAGCCCAAGAGACAGGGGTAACTATGGCTACACCTTC. The variable domain in full, with the rest retrieved from reference TRBV9 and TRBJ1-2, is DSGVTQTPKHLITATGQRVTLRCSPRSGDLSVYWYQQSLDQGLQFLIQYYNGEERAKGNILERFSAQQFPDLHSELNLSSLELGDSALYFCASSPRDRGNYGYTFGSGTRLTVV.

The chain carries TRBV6-2 or TRBV6-3 and TRBJ1-2; possibly TRBD1 for D (6 bases). V lost 6 bases and J 8 bases, leaving 22 bases between the germline ends. CDR1 and CDR2 (germline): MNHEY, SVGEGT. CDR3 length: 15 amino acids. The CDR3, as DNA: TGTGCCAGCAGCCGAGACAGGCTTCTAGGAGGCGGCTACACCTTC. Translating it yields CASSRDRLLGGGYTF.

V is TRBV19 and J is TRBJ2-1; tentatively, D is TRBD2 (5 bases). Trimming left V 5 bases short and J 3 bases short, with 17 bases between. Germline CDR1 and CDR2: LNHDA and SQIVND (reference sequence). CDR3 length: 16 amino acids. CDR3 region: CASSYRTLEGYNEQFF. As DNA, the CDR3 is TGTGCCAGTAGTTATCGGACCTTAGAGGGCTACAATGAGCAGTTCTTC.

The chain employs TRBV7-2 and TRBJ1-6, with D unclear. V lost 1 base, J lost 10 bases, and 11 bases lay in between. The CDR3 extends over 14 amino acids. CDR1 is SGHTA, CDR2 FQGNSA, per germline. The CDR3 reads CASSLDPVSSPLHF. CDR3 nucleotides: TGTGCCAGCAGCTTAGACCCGGTGAGCTCACCCCTCCACTTT.

V and J are TRBV7-6 and TRBJ2-1, with 7 bases that match TRBD2. CDR1 and CDR2 (germline): SGHVS, FNYEAQ. J gave up 3 bases and V 5 bases, and 10 bases lay outside the gene matches. This CDR3 is 16 amino acids long. CDR3 sequence reads: CASSPNWGGIYNEQFF. CDR3 bases: TGTGCCAGCAGCCCCAACTGGGGGGGGATCTACAATGAGCAGTTCTTC.

The chain carries TRBV7-9 and TRBJ1-5; D is possibly TRBD1 (6 bases). The V end lost 5 bases, the J end lost 0 bases, and 17 bases lay between the germline ends. The V gene's germline CDR1 is SEHNR and CDR2 FQNEAQ (reference sequence). CDR3 length: 17 amino acids. The CDR3 sequence: CASSRTAGANSNQPQHF. The DNA of the CDR3 is TGTGCCAGCAGCAGGACGGCAGGGGCTAATAGCAATCAGCCCCAGCATTTT.

This chain links TRBV27 with TRBJ2-6; 8 nucleotides line up with TRBD1. Unmatched junction bases numbered 7, after V lost 5 bases and J lost 4 bases. Looked up from germline, CDR1 is MNHEY and CDR2 is SMNVEV (reference sequence). This CDR3 is 16 amino acids long. CDR3 bases: TGTGCCAGCAGTCGGCAGGGGGCGCCCGGGGCCAACGTCCTGACTTTC. It yields the protein CASSRQGAPGANVLTF.

This chain connects TRBV11-3 to TRBJ2-1; D might be TRBD2 (6 bases). V was shortened by 5 bases and J by 5 bases, with 16 bases between the two germline ends. CDR1 is SGHNT and CDR2 is YENEEA in the germline V gene. CDR3 length equals 15 residues. CDR3 sequence reads: CASSPSEGLNNEQFF. As DNA, the CDR3 is TGTGCCAGCAGCCCCTCGGAGGGACTTAACAATGAGCAGTTCTTC. Together with reference TRBV11-3 and TRBJ2-1, the CDR3 gives the full variable domain: EAGVVQSPRYKIIEKKQPVAFWCNPISGHNTLYWYLQNLGQGPELLIRYENEEAVDDSQLPKDRFSAERLKGVDSTLKIQPAELGDSAVYLCASSPSEGLNNEQFFGPGTRLTVL.

This clone was counted a single time. The V gene is TRBV18, the J gene TRBJ1-5; D unresolved. Trimming pared 9 bases from V and 4 bases from J, leaving 13 bases between. The CDR3 totals 13 residues. Germline V lookup: CDR1 KGHSH, CDR2 LQKENI. This chain's CDR3 is CASSATGNQPQHF. In nucleotides, the CDR3 is TGTGCCAGTTCGGCTACGGGGAATCAGCCCCAGCATTTT.

The chain is built from TRBV5-6 and TRBJ2-2; the match to TRBD1 covers 8 bases. V lost 6 bases and J lost 4; bases outside the gene matches: 11. CDR1 is SGHDT, CDR2 YYEEEE, per germline. The CDR3 is 16 residues long. CDR3 sequence (DNA): TGTGCCAGCAAATTCTTAAGAGGACAGGGCACCGGGGAGCTGTTTTTT. Translating it yields CASKFLRGQGTGELFF.

The chain links TRBV30 to TRBJ2-3; no clear D. There are 13 residues in the CDR3. The germline CDR1 and CDR2 sequences are GTSNPN and SVGIG (reference sequence). V was pared by 4 bases and J by 2 bases, with 10 bases between. CDR3 DNA: TGTGCCTGGATTGGGCAGCTCACAGATACGCAGTATTTT. Protein: CAWIGQLTDTQYF.

This clone was seen only once. The chain is built from TRBV2 and TRBJ2-7, with D unclear. This CDR3 contains 12 residues. Germline-derived CDR1 and CDR2 are SNHLY and FYNNEI. V was trimmed by 4 bases and J by 3 bases, leaving 7 bases between them. For the CDR3, the DNA is TGTGCCAGCAGTGGCCCAGGCTACGAGCAGTACTTC. Translated, it gives CASSGPGYEQYF.

The gene calls are TRBV30 and TRBJ1-2; 9 positions match TRBD1. The CDR3 sequence is 15 residues long. V shed 2 bases and J 6 bases; nucleotides not matched to a gene: 10. From germline, CDR1 is GTSNPN and CDR2 SVGIG (reference sequence). The CDR3 bases are TGTGCCTGGAGTATCCATTCGGGACAGGGCGATGGCTACACCTTC. As protein: CAWSIHSGQGDGYTF. Combining the CDR3 with reference TRBV30 and TRBJ1-2 gives the whole variable domain SQTIHQWPATLVQPVGSPLSLECTVEGTSNPNLYWYRQAAGRGLQLLFYSVGIGQISSEVPQNLSASRPQDRQFILSSKKLLLSDSGFYLCAWSIHSGQGDGYTFGSGTRLTVV.

The rearrangement links TRBV18 to TRBJ1-1; TRBD1 is a possible D gene (6 bases). Germline-derived CDR1 and CDR2 are KGHSH and LQKENI. CDR3 size: 15 residues. Between the trimmed V and J ends, which lost 4 bases and 0 bases, there was a span of 12 bases. The CDR3 reads CASSLWTELNTEAFF. In DNA, the CDR3 is TGTGCCAGCTCACTTTGGACAGAGTTGAACACTGAAGCTTTCTTT.

The genes are TRBV7-8 and TRBJ2-3, with a tentative D call TRBD2 (6 bases). V was trimmed by 2 bases and J by 3 bases, leaving 18 bases between them. This CDR3 is built from 17 residues. CDR1 and CDR2 from the germline V gene are SGHVS and FQNEAQ. The CDR3 bases are TGTGCCAGCAGCTTACGTAAGCGGGTTTTAATTACAGATACGCAGTATTTT. It codes for CASSLRKRVLITDTQYF.

The V and J genes are TRBV7-9 and TRBJ2-7; D not resolved. Germline lookup yields CDR1 SEHNR and CDR2 FQNEAQ (reference sequence). The CDR3 has 14 residues. Trimming took 0 bases from V and 3 from J, leaving 9 bases between them. Here the CDR3 reads CASSLARTIYEQYF. DNA for the CDR3: TGTGCCAGCAGCTTAGCCCGCACAATCTACGAGCAGTACTTC.

The V call is TRBV11-1, the J call TRBJ1-2, with 7 nucleotides matching TRBD1. Looked up from germline, CDR1 is SGHAT and CDR2 is FQDESV (reference sequence). The CDR3 extends over 14 amino acids. J lost 7 bases, V lost 3 bases, and 8 bases had no gene match. The CDR3 loop is CASSLDRRMGGYTF. The CDR3, as DNA: TGTGCCAGCAGCTTGGACAGGAGGATGGGTGGCTACACCTTC.

This clone occurred once. The genes are TRBV6-2 or TRBV6-3 and TRBJ2-3, with D perhaps TRBD1 (5 bases). CDR1 and CDR2 from the germline V gene are MNHEY and SVGEGT. Trimming took off 8 bases at V and 0 bases at J, with 21 bases between the two ends. The CDR3 is 17 amino acids. CDR3 amino acids: CASGSVPGRTSTDTQYF. CDR3 nucleotides: TGTGCCAGCGGTTCCGTCCCAGGGCGGACCAGCACAGATACGCAGTATTTT.

The genes are TRBV2 and TRBJ1-2; D is ambiguous. Germline-derived CDR1 and CDR2 are SNHLY and FYNNEI. The V end lost 3 bases, the J end lost 5 bases, and 13 bases lay between the germline ends. This CDR3 contains 14 residues. The CDR3 loop is CASSEGIWTYGYTF. As DNA, the CDR3 is TGTGCCAGCAGTGAGGGAATCTGGACTTATGGCTACACCTTC.

The chain couples TRBV3-1 (or the pseudogene TRBV3-2) to TRBJ1-2; 7 nucleotides match TRBD1. V shed 6 bases, J shed 8 bases, and the junction held 6 bases outside the gene matches. CDR1 and CDR2 from the germline V gene are LGHDT and YNNKEL (reference sequence). The CDR3 loop spans 12 amino acids. In DNA form, the CDR3 reads TGTGCCAGCAGTTATAGACAGGGAGGCTACACCTTC. Residues: CASSYRQGGYTF.